This T cell receptor beta chain was found in a study of early T cells in non-severe SARS-CoV-2 infection. Unique molecular identifiers were affixed to single, distinct cDNA molecules. TCRdb ran MiXCR on the 5' RACE reads and lists one entry per CDR3 protein. The sample lists around 57,000 distinct CDR3 sequences, approximately 11% seen once, with roughly 1.7% in the top ten. The CDR3 runs to 13 residues. Regarding this clonotype: A much larger clone differs by one base, so this may be a read error.

Input material: whole blood. V gene TRBV12-3 or TRBV12-4 combines with J gene TRBJ1-2; D is perhaps TRBD1 (5 bases). This clonotype was sampled from an adult who was a healthcare worker with PCR-confirmed SARS-CoV-2 infection or an uninfected control (not recorded which). Here the CDR3 reads CACSSLQDHGYTF. The CDR3 coding sequence is TGTGCCTGCAGTTCCCTACAGGATCATGGCTACACCTTC.